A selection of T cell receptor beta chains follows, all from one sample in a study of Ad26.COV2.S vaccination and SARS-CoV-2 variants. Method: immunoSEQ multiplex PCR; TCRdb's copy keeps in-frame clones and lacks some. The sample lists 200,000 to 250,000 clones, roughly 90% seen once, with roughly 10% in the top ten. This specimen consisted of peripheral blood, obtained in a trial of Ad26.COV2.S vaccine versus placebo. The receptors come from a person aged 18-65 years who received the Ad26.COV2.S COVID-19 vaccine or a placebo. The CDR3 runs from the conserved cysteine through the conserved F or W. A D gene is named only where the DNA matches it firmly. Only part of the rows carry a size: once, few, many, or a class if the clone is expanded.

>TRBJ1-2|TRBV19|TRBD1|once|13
CASRRTGLYGYTF
TGTGCCAGTAGGAGGACAGGGCTCTATGGCTACACCTTC
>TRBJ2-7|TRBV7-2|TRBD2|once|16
CASSLAIAGLGYEQYF
TGTGCCAGCAGCTTAGCCATAGCGGGGCTAGGCTACGAGCAGTACTTC
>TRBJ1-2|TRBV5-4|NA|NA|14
CASSLGTGQRGYTF
TGTGCCAGCAGCTTAGGAACAGGGCAGAGGGGCTACACCTTC
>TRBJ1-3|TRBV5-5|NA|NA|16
CASSRSPQSSGNTIYF
TGTGCCAGCAGCCGGTCCCCTCAGAGCTCTGGAAACACCATATATTTT
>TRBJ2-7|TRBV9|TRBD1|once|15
CASSVGGTGSYEQYF
TGTGCCAGCAGCGTAGGGGGGACAGGGTCCTACGAGCAGTACTTC
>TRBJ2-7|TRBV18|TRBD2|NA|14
CASSPLLAHHEQYF
TGTGCCAGCTCACCATTACTAGCGCACCACGAGCAGTACTTC
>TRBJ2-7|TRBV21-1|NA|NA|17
CASSKAHRDPFTREQYF
TGTGCCAGCAGCAAAGCACACAGGGACCCATTTACGAGGGAGCAGTACTTC
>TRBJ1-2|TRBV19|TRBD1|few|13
CASAPGQVDGYTF
TGTGCCAGTGCCCCCGGACAGGTGGATGGCTACACCTTC
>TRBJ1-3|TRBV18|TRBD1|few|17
CASSPRTGDYSGNTIYF
TGTGCCAGCTCACCTCGGACAGGGGACTACTCTGGAAACACCATATATTTT
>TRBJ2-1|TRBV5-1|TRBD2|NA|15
CASSLGGLAADEQFF
TGCGCCAGCAGCTTGGGGGGACTAGCGGCCGATGAGCAGTTCTTC
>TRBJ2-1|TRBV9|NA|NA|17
CASSPRGRDSSYNEQFF
TGTGCCAGCAGCCCCCGGGGACGGGATAGCTCCTACAATGAGCAGTTCTTC
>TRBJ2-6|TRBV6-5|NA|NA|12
CASSYGANVLTF
TGTGCCAGCAGTTATGGGGCCAACGTCCTGACTTTC
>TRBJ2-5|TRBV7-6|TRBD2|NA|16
CASSLYGGGAPETQYF
TGTGCCAGCAGCTTATATGGCGGGGGGGCCCCAGAGACCCAGTACTTC
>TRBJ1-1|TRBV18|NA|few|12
CASSPKGTEAFF
TGTGCCAGCTCACCAAAGGGCACTGAAGCTTTCTTT
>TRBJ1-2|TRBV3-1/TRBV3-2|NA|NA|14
CASSHKQDFYGYTF
TGTGCCAGCAGCCACAAACAGGATTTCTATGGCTACACCTTC
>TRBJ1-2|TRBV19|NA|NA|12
CASSRTNYGYTF
TGTGCCAGTAGTAGAACTAACTATGGCTACACCTTC
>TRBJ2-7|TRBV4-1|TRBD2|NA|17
CASSQLGLADTSYEQYF
TGCGCCAGCAGCCAATTGGGACTAGCAGATACCTCCTACGAGCAGTACTTC
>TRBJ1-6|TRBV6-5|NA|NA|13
CASMTTAISPLHF
TGTGCCAGCATGACGACAGCAATATCACCCCTCCACTTT
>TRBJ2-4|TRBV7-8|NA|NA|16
CASSLARDRRNNIQYF
TGTGCCAGCAGCTTAGCGCGAGACAGGCGTAACAACATTCAGTACTTC
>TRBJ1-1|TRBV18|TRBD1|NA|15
CASSPPAAGGTEAFF
TGTGCCAGCTCACCACCGGCGGCAGGGGGCACTGAAGCTTTCTTT
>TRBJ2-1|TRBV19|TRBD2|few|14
CASSMRREDNEQFF
TGTGCCAGTAGTATGAGGCGGGAGGACAATGAGCAGTTCTTC
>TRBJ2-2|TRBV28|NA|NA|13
CASRGGDTGELFF
TGTGCCAGCAGAGGGGGGGACACCGGGGAGCTGTTTTTT
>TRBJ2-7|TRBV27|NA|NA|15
CASSLLAATFEEQYF
TGTGCCAGCAGTTTACTAGCCGCTACCTTCGAAGAGCAGTACTTC
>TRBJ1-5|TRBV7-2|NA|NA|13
CASVSEGNQPQHF
TGTGCCAGCGTTTCGGAGGGGAATCAGCCCCAGCATTTT
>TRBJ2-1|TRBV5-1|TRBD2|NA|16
CASSLAAASGRSEQFF
TGCGCCAGCAGCTTGGCCGCCGCTAGCGGTCGGAGTGAGCAGTTCTTC
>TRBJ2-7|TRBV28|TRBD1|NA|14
CASSSQTGLDEQYF
TGTGCCAGCAGTTCGCAGACAGGGTTGGACGAGCAGTACTTC